A selection of T cell receptor beta chains follows, all from one sample in a study of shared T cell receptors in the human thymus. Method: immunoSEQ multiplex PCR; TCRdb's copy keeps in-frame clones and lacks some. The sample comprises 700,000 or so clones, 75% to 90% of which are singletons, and around 0.0094% rests with the top ten. This sample also appeared in a second study, on human thymus T cells.

Sequencing was performed on thymocytes. These receptor sequences come from a girl under two years old with a congenital heart defect. Both conserved end residues are trimmed from each CDR3. A D gene is named only where the DNA matches it firmly. Clone size is given for some rows only: seen once, a few or many times, or a class if the clone is expanded.

d_gene,j_gene,abundance,v_gene,CDR3aa
TRBD1,TRBJ2-5,NA,TRBV5-1,ASSASGTGVLETQY
NA,TRBJ2-7,NA,TRBV15,ATSTEQQSYEQY
TRBD1,TRBJ2-7,NA,TRBV4-1,ASSQDLYRGNEQY
NA,TRBJ2-2,NA,TRBV15,ATSKKPGLGTGELF
TRBD1,TRBJ1-2,NA,TRBV25-1,ASSEAAGGKSNYGYT
TRBD2,TRBJ2-5,NA,TRBV27,ASSPRSSGGAYQETQY
NA,TRBJ2-3,NA,TRBV11-2,ASSVRRSTDTQY
TRBD1,TRBJ1-1,few,TRBV4-1,ASSSKPTGQGTNTEAF
NA,TRBJ2-1,NA,TRBV7-2,ASSLTPTGPNEQF
NA,TRBJ2-1,NA,TRBV6-1,ASRDSDNEQF
NA,TRBJ1-5,NA,TRBV6-1,ASSATGNQPQH
TRBD1,TRBJ2-1,NA,TRBV2,ASRGQINEQF
NA,TRBJ1-2,NA,TRBV5-4,ASSMRDLEGYT
TRBD1,TRBJ2-5,NA,TRBV7-8,ASSPDRAQETQY
TRBD1,TRBJ2-3,few,TRBV9,ASSQGDRDTDTQY
NA,TRBJ1-5,once,TRBV11-2,ASSLDSTFYQPQH
NA,TRBJ2-2,NA,TRBV7-8,ASSPSWREKGRENTGELF
NA,TRBJ2-1,few,TRBV14,ASSQADRNLTYNEQF